Here is one T cell receptor (beta chain) with its context. Method: immunoSEQ multiplex PCR; TCRdb's copy keeps in-frame clones and lacks some. The sample shows about 350,000 clones, just over 90% of them seen only once. The entry originates in a study of Ad26.COV2.S vaccination and SARS-CoV-2 variants. Trimming at V came to 4 bases and at J to 4 bases, leaving 8 bases not matched to a gene. The CDR3 sequence is 17 residues long. Germline CDR1 is SGHNT and CDR2 is YYREEE (reference sequence). The V call is TRBV5-4, the J call TRBJ2-5, with 15 bases identical to TRBD2. The TCR originated in a human donor who had recovered from COVID-19. The input for sequencing was peripheral blood, taken after recovery from COVID-19. CDR3 nucleotide sequence: TGTGCCAGCAGCCCCAGACTGGGACTAGCGGGGGGAGAGACCCAGTACTTC. It yields the protein CASSPRLGLAGGETQYF.